Listed below are T cell receptor beta chains from one sample, sequenced in a study of blood T cells in healthy people across ages. Using its own MiXCR run on the 5' RACE reads, TCRdb lists one record per CDR3 protein. The sample contains about 1,000,000 distinct CDR3 sequences, 35% to 50% of which appear only once. Sequenced sample: blood. The receptors come from an older woman in good health. Each CDR3 is given with its conserved first and last residue. A D gene is named only where the DNA matches it firmly. Clone size is stated in some rows and not others, as once, few, many or a class when expanded.

- TRBJ2-1 TRBV20-1 - TGCAGTGTACAAGGGGGGGTTTTATACAATGAGCAGTTCTTC CSVQGGVLYNEQFF
TRBD2 TRBJ2-3 TRBV11-2 - TGTGCCAGCAGCTTAGATTGGCTAGCGGGGGGAGTGGATACGCAGTATTTT CASSLDWLAGGVDTQYF
TRBD1 TRBJ2-4 TRBV5-5 - TGTGCCAGCAGCTCCGGACAGGGAGGTGCCAAAAACATTCAGTACTTC CASSSGQGGAKNIQYF
- TRBJ1-1 TRBV18 - TGTGCCAGCTCACCCCGGACAACAGGGAACACTGAAGCTTTCTTT CASSPRTTGNTEAFF
TRBD2 TRBJ2-1 TRBV10-3 few TGTGCCATCAGTTGGGTAGCGGGAGGGCCGGGGAATGAGCAGTTCTTC CAISWVAGGPGNEQFF
- TRBJ2-1 TRBV27 few TGTGCCAGCAGCCGCATGGGGGCGGACGAGCAGTTCTTC CASSRMGADEQFF
- TRBJ2-7 TRBV7-8 many TGTGCCAGCAGCTTCGGGGTCTCCTACGAGCAGTACTTC CASSFGVSYEQYF
- TRBJ2-2 TRBV24-1 - TGTGCCACCAGTGATTTAGGGCGGGGGGAGCTGTTTTTT CATSDLGRGELFF
- TRBJ2-3 TRBV7-2 - TGTGCCAGCAGCTACCAGACGGGTACGCAGTATTTT CASSYQTGTQYF
- TRBJ2-5 TRBV5-1 - TGCGCCAGCAGCTTGAACACAGGCTCACAGACCCAGTACTTC CASSLNTGSQTQYF
TRBD2 TRBJ2-1 TRBV7-2 - TGTGCCAGCAGCTCCCTAGCGGGTGAGCAGTTCTTC CASSSLAGEQFF
TRBD1 TRBJ1-5 TRBV28 - TGTGCCAGCAGTGGTGACAGGGAATTTGTCAATCGGCCCCAGCATTTT CASSGDREFVNRPQHF
- TRBJ2-3 TRBV7-9 few TGTGCCAGCAGCAAGAGGGGTCCCGATACGCAGTATTTT CASSKRGPDTQYF
- TRBJ2-3 TRBV5-1 - TGCGCCAGCAGCTTACCAGGGAGCCCAGATACGCAGTATTTT CASSLPGSPDTQYF
- TRBJ2-6 TRBV29-1 - TGCAGCGTTTTCCCAGACACCGTCAGCTCTGGGGCCAACGTCCTGACTTTC CSVFPDTVSSGANVLTF
- TRBJ2-6 TRBV12-5 few TGTGCTAGTGGTTTAGCGGTGCTCCTCGCTGGGGCCAACGTCCTGACTTTC CASGLAVLLAGANVLTF
- TRBJ2-7 TRBV11-1 - TGTGCCAGCAGCGGAAATAGACACTCCTCGGGGAACGAGCAGTACTTC CASSGNRHSSGNEQYF
- TRBJ2-5 TRBV7-2 - TGTGCCAGCAGCTTAGATTCGACTAACCAAGAGACCCAGTACTTC CASSLDSTNQETQYF
- TRBJ1-5 TRBV28 - TGTGCCAGCAGTTCTTCCCGTGGACAGCGTCGGCAGCCCCAGCATTTT CASSSSRGQRRQPQHF
TRBD1 TRBJ2-3 TRBV12-3/TRBV12-4 - TGTGCCAGCAGTTGCAGGGGGACCCGAGATACGCAGTATTTT CASSCRGTRDTQYF
- TRBJ2-1 TRBV2 few TGTGCCAGCAGTGAAAGTATAATAATTGGGGGACATGAGCAGTTCTTC CASSESIIIGGHEQFF
- TRBJ1-2 TRBV6-5 once TGTGCCAGCAGTTACGGGGTTGTGGAAGGCTACACCTTC CASSYGVVEGYTF
TRBD1 TRBJ2-7 TRBV10-2 - TGCGCCAGCAGTGGAGAGGGGCAAGGGACAGCGAATTACGAGCAGTACTTC CASSGEGQGTANYEQYF
TRBD2 TRBJ2-1 TRBV5-5 few TGTGCCAGCAGCTTGGTTGGCGGGAGGGCCTTCCACAATGAGCAGTTCTTC CASSLVGGRAFHNEQFF
- TRBJ2-5 TRBV5-1 - TGCGCCAGCAGCTTGCGGACTAACGGGAGTCAAGAGACCCAGTACTTC CASSLRTNGSQETQYF
- TRBJ2-7 TRBV29-1 - TGCAGCGTCGACGTCTCAGGGGATACCTACGAGCAGTACTTC CSVDVSGDTYEQYF
- TRBJ2-5 TRBV2 few TGTGCCAGCAGTGACTCCCTAGTCCTCAAGCAGGAGACCCAGTACTTC CASSDSLVLKQETQYF
TRBD1 TRBJ2-3 TRBV7-9 few TGTGCCAGCAGCTCGTTCCCCGGGACAGGGATGTCAGATACGCAGTATTTT CASSSFPGTGMSDTQYF
- TRBJ2-1 TRBV13 once TGTGCCAGCAGCTTAGGCTGGGGCGGGGAGCAGTTCTTC CASSLGWGGEQFF
- TRBJ2-1 TRBV24-1 - TGTGCCACCAGTTCGGGGGAACCATTCAACAATGAGCAGTTCTTC CATSSGEPFNNEQFF
- TRBJ1-1 TRBV5-1 - TGCGCCAGCAGCTTCAATGATCCCCGCACTGAAGCTTTCTTT CASSFNDPRTEAFF
TRBD2 TRBJ2-7 TRBV19 - TGTGCCAGTAGTATAACTAGCGCCAACGAGCAGTACTTC CASSITSANEQYF
TRBD2 TRBJ2-7 TRBV6-2/TRBV6-3 - TGTGCCAGCAGTTACCCCGGGGGAGGGAAGAGATTGGACGAGCAGTACTTC CASSYPGGGKRLDEQYF
- TRBJ2-3 TRBV14 few TGTGCCAGCAGCCATCCTGGACAGCAGTACACAGATACGCAGTATTTT CASSHPGQQYTDTQYF
TRBD2 TRBJ2-3 TRBV30 - TGTGCCTGGGTCCCCAGTTGGCGGGAGATCACAGATACGCAGTATTTT CAWVPSWREITDTQYF
- TRBJ2-3 TRBV3-1 - TGTGCCAGCAGCACCCAGCCAGATACGCAGTATTTT CASSTQPDTQYF
- TRBJ1-4 TRBV20-1 few TGCAGTGCTAGAGTAGACAGGTACAATGAAAAACTGTTTTTT CSARVDRYNEKLFF
- TRBJ1-6 TRBV18 - TGTGCCAGCTCACCAGGGCATGATTCACCCCTCCACTTT CASSPGHDSPLHF
- TRBJ2-1 TRBV6-5 - TGTGCCAGCGGTCCAGGTAACGATGAGCAGTTCTTC CASGPGNDEQFF
TRBD1 TRBJ2-5 TRBV6-5 - TGTGCCAGCAGCCCTACAGGGGGCTCAAAGACCCAGTACTTC CASSPTGGSKTQYF
- TRBJ1-2 TRBV25-1 - TGTGCCAGCAGTGATGGGGACTTCGGGGGTCGGCGCTACACCTTC CASSDGDFGGRRYTF
TRBD1 TRBJ1-2 TRBV15 - TGTGCCACCAGCAGACAGGGGGCCGCGGGCTATGGCTACACCTTC CATSRQGAAGYGYTF
TRBD2 TRBJ2-1 TRBV9 - TGTGCCAGCAGCCCACAGAGGACTAGCGGGGTAAACAATGAGCAGTTCTTC CASSPQRTSGVNNEQFF
TRBD2 TRBJ2-7 TRBV20-1 - TGCAGTGCTAGAGGCGCCGATGGACTAGCGGGGATCTACGAGCAGTACTTC CSARGADGLAGIYEQYF
- TRBJ2-3 TRBV7-9 many TGTGCCAGCAGCCATCCGTCTGCAGATACGCAGTATTTT CASSHPSADTQYF
- TRBJ1-5 TRBV12-3/TRBV12-4 - TGTGCCAGCAGTTTTCTGGGGGGGCTCTATAGCAATCAGCCCCAGCATTTT CASSFLGGLYSNQPQHF
- TRBJ2-7 TRBV11-2 once TGTGCCAGCAGTAACTCCCCACCCGGGGTTGCCTACGAGCAGTACTTC CASSNSPPGVAYEQYF
- TRBJ2-5 TRBV7-9 once TGTGCCGGCAGCTTAGTTTGGCTCCAAGAGACCCAGTACTTC CAGSLVWLQETQYF